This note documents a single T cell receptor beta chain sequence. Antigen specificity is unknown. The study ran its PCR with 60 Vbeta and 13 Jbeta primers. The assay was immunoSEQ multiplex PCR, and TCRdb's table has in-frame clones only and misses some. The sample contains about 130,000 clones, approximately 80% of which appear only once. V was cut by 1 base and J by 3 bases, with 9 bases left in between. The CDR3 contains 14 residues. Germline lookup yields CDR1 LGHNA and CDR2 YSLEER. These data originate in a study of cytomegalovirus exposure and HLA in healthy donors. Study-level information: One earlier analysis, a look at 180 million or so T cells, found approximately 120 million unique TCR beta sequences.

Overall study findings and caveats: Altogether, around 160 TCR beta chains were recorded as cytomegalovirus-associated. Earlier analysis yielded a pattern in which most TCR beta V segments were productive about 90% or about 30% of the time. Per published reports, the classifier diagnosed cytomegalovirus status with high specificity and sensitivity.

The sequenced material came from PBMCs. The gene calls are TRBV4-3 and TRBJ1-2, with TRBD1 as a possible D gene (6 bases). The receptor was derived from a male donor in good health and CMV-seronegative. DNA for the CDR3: TGCGCCAGCAGCCAAGTCGAGGGGGACTATGGCTACACCTTC. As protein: CASSQVEGDYGYTF.